The rows below give T cell receptor beta chains drawn from one sample of a study of T cell responses to AZD1222 COVID-19 vaccine. Measured with immunoSEQ multiplex PCR; TCRdb has only the in-frame clones, and not every one. In the table there are 150,000 or so clones, 92% of which are singletons. The source material was peripheral blood, sampled on day 0 of AZD1222 vaccination. These receptors originate from an adult in good health. Both conserved end residues are part of each CDR3. A D gene is named only where the DNA matches it firmly. Not every row has a clone size; where given, it reads once, few, many or a size class.

abundance,d_gene,j_gene,v_gene,CDR3aa,CDR3nt
NA,TRBD2,TRBJ2-1,TRBV7-2,CASFSGWYNEQFF,TGTGCCAGTTTTAGCGGGTGGTACAATGAGCAGTTCTTC
NA,NA,TRBJ2-7,TRBV4-2,CASSQDLLAPYEQYF,TGTGCCAGCAGCCAAGATTTGCTAGCCCCCTACGAGCAGTACTTC
NA,NA,TRBJ2-3,TRBV20-1,CSAEIEDTQYF,TGCAGTGCTGAGATAGAGGATACGCAGTATTTT
NA,NA,TRBJ1-1,TRBV19,CASSVGTLDTEAFF,TGTGCCAGTAGTGTTGGGACATTGGACACTGAAGCTTTCTTT
few,NA,TRBJ1-2,TRBV27,CASRNQGGDYGYTF,TGTGCCAGCAGAAATCAGGGCGGGGACTATGGCTACACCTTC
NA,NA,TRBJ2-7,TRBV5-1,CASSFLPIGAVTYEQYF,TGCGCCAGCAGCTTTTTACCGATAGGGGCCGTAACCTACGAGCAGTACTTC
once,NA,TRBJ2-3,TRBV6-5,CASSYSGDTQYF,TGTGCCAGCAGTTATTCAGGAGATACGCAGTATTTT
NA,NA,TRBJ2-7,TRBV6-5,CASPQGPYEQYF,TGTGCCAGCCCTCAGGGACCCTACGAGCAGTACTTC
NA,TRBD1,TRBJ1-2,TRBV6-2/TRBV6-3,CASSDPGTGYGYTF,TGTGCCAGCAGCGACCCCGGGACAGGGTATGGCTACACCTTC
once,NA,TRBJ1-2,TRBV7-3,CASSLGHRVGFTF,TGTGCCAGCAGCTTAGGTCACAGGGTGGGGTTCACCTTC
NA,NA,TRBJ1-3,TRBV19,CASSTRAGANSGNTIYF,TGTGCCAGTAGTACCCGGGCCGGCGCGAACTCTGGAAACACCATATATTTT
NA,NA,TRBJ2-2,TRBV6-2/TRBV6-3,CASSQQGGANTGELFF,TGTGCCAGCAGTCAACAGGGAGGAGCGAACACCGGGGAGCTGTTTTTT
NA,NA,TRBJ1-2,TRBV5-1,CASSLGRFPISYTF,TGCGCCAGCAGCTTGGGAAGGTTTCCTATTAGCTACACCTTC
NA,TRBD2,TRBJ2-3,TRBV2,CASRETSGNTDTQYF,TGTGCCAGCAGGGAGACTAGCGGAAACACAGATACGCAGTATTTT
NA,TRBD1,TRBJ1-2,TRBV3-1/TRBV3-2,CASSQGDSKSGYTF,TGTGCCAGCAGCCAAGGGGACAGTAAGTCGGGCTACACCTTC
NA,NA,TRBJ1-2,TRBV7-2,CASSLRAGGYTF,TGTGCCAGCAGCTTAAGGGCCGGGGGCTACACCTTC
NA,NA,TRBJ2-6,TRBV6-5,CASRLQSSGANVLTF,TGTGCCAGCCGTTTACAAAGTTCTGGGGCCAACGTCCTGACTTTC
NA,NA,TRBJ1-3,TRBV3-1/TRBV3-2,CASSALNTIYF,TGTGCCAGCAGCGCCCTTAACACCATATATTTT
NA,NA,TRBJ2-2,TRBV11-2,CASSLESGDTGELFF,TGTGCCAGCAGCTTAGAGTCCGGTGACACCGGGGAGCTGTTTTTT
few,TRBD2,TRBJ2-3,TRBV5-6,CASSFVATSGTDTQYF,TGTGCCAGCAGCTTCGTCGCGACTAGCGGCACAGATACGCAGTATTTT
few,TRBD2,TRBJ2-7,TRBV4-1,CASSQATRLAGGLYEQYF,TGCGCCAGCAGCCAAGCAACCCGCCTAGCGGGGGGACTCTACGAGCAGTACTTC
NA,TRBD1,TRBJ1-6,TRBV13,CASSLGTGHNSPLHF,TGTGCCAGCAGCTTAGGGACAGGGCATAATTCACCCCTCCACTTT
NA,NA,TRBJ2-3,TRBV11-3,CASSGADTQYF,TGTGCCAGCTCTGGGGCGGATACGCAGTATTTT
NA,NA,TRBJ2-2,TRBV5-6,CASSFGGWTGELFF,TGTGCCAGCAGCTTCGGAGGGTGGACCGGGGAGCTGTTTTTT
NA,TRBD1,TRBJ2-7,TRBV7-9,CASSPSGQFYEQYF,TGTGCCAGCAGCCCCTCGGGACAGTTCTACGAGCAGTACTTC
NA,TRBD1,TRBJ1-2,TRBV10-3,CAISGDRGHGYTF,TGTGCCATCAGTGGGGACAGGGGACATGGCTACACCTTC
once,NA,TRBJ2-1,TRBV7-6,CASSPLRLGTLYNEQFF,TGTGCCAGCAGCCCCCTTCGGTTGGGGACCTTATACAATGAGCAGTTCTTC
NA,NA,TRBJ2-5,TRBV18,CASSPAGDGETQYF,TGTGCCAGCTCACCGGCAGGGGACGGAGAGACCCAGTACTTC
NA,NA,TRBJ1-5,TRBV19,CASSISLRIHSNQPQHF,TGTGCCAGTAGTATTAGCTTGAGGATTCATAGCAATCAGCCCCAGCATTTT
NA,TRBD1,TRBJ1-2,TRBV4-2,CASSPLTGENYGYTF,TGTGCCAGCAGCCCCTTGACAGGGGAAAACTATGGCTACACCTTC
NA,NA,TRBJ1-2,TRBV5-4,CASSLDSGYNGYTF,TGTGCCAGCAGCTTGGATTCAGGGTACAATGGCTACACCTTC
NA,TRBD1,TRBJ2-2,TRBV24-1,CATSDWTGLQGVGELFF,TGTGCCACCAGTGATTGGACAGGCCTACAGGGAGTCGGGGAGCTGTTTTTT
NA,TRBD1,TRBJ1-5,TRBV20-1,CSASPGQGHQPQHF,TGCAGTGCTAGTCCGGGACAGGGCCATCAGCCCCAGCATTTT
NA,NA,TRBJ2-5,TRBV7-2,CASSPNAVPETQYF,TGTGCCAGCAGCCCTAATGCTGTCCCCGAGACCCAGTACTTC
NA,TRBD1,TRBJ1-2,TRBV10-3,CATLDRGLNYGYTF,TGTGCCACCCTGGACAGGGGCCTTAACTATGGCTACACCTTC
once,NA,TRBJ2-7,TRBV2,CASSKDGEQYF,TGTGCCAGCAGTAAAGATGGCGAGCAGTACTTC
once,NA,TRBJ2-3,TRBV7-2,CASSLRVGGSTDTQYF,TGTGCCAGCAGCTTAAGGGTCGGGGGTAGCACAGATACGCAGTATTTT
NA,TRBD1,TRBJ2-6,TRBV5-4,CASSVSSGTAGANVLTF,TGTGCCAGCAGCGTTTCTTCCGGGACAGCCGGGGCCAACGTCCTGACTTTC
NA,TRBD1,TRBJ2-7,TRBV18,CASFRDRDIGEQYF,TGTGCCAGCTTCAGGGACAGGGATATCGGCGAGCAGTACTTC
NA,NA,TRBJ1-6,TRBV30,CAWTRPFPDSHNSPLHF,TGTGCCTGGACCCGGCCATTCCCGGACAGTCACAATTCACCCCTCCACTTT